These T cell receptor beta chains were read from a single sample in a study of blood T cell repertoires in COVID-19. Clones were sequenced by immunoSEQ multiplex PCR, and TCRdb holds only the in-frame ones, with some missing. The sample records 85,000 to 95,000 clones, 86% being singletons. The sample consisted of peripheral blood. These receptors were collected from a woman older than 75 with acute or convalescent COVID-19. Each CDR3 is given with its conserved first and last residue. Each record gives: CDR3 DNA, CDR3 protein, V gene, D gene, J gene, clone size. D genes are given only for firm matches. Not all rows give a size; the values are once, few, many and, for expanded clones, a class.

cdr3_nt: TGTGCCAGTAGTATAAGGGGAATATATGGCTACACCTTC
cdr3_aa: CASSIRGIYGYTF
v_call: TRBV19
d_call: NA
j_call: TRBJ1-2
clone_size: once

cdr3_nt: TGTGCCAGCACTGGGACAGGAACCGACACCGGGGAGCTGTTTTTT
cdr3_aa: CASTGTGTDTGELFF
v_call: TRBV25-1
d_call: TRBD1
j_call: TRBJ2-2
clone_size: NA

cdr3_nt: TGTGCCAGCAGCTTTCGACTAGCGGGGGGGCCCGGGGAGCTGTTTTTT
cdr3_aa: CASSFRLAGGPGELFF
v_call: TRBV5-4
d_call: TRBD2
j_call: TRBJ2-2
clone_size: NA

cdr3_nt: TGTGCCAGCAGCGAACAGGGGGTCTCTGGAAACACCATATATTTT
cdr3_aa: CASSEQGVSGNTIYF
v_call: TRBV9
d_call: TRBD1
j_call: TRBJ1-3
clone_size: few

cdr3_nt: TGTGCCAGCAGTGAAGCGAGCGGGAGCACAGATACGCAGTATTTT
cdr3_aa: CASSEASGSTDTQYF
v_call: TRBV2
d_call: NA
j_call: TRBJ2-3
clone_size: NA

cdr3_nt: TGTGCCAGCAGAGCGCAGGGACAAGAGACCCAGTACTTC
cdr3_aa: CASRAQGQETQYF
v_call: TRBV11-2
d_call: NA
j_call: TRBJ2-5
clone_size: NA

cdr3_nt: TGTGCCAGCAGCTTAACCAGGGCCGCTGAAGCTTTCTTT
cdr3_aa: CASSLTRAAEAFF
v_call: TRBV7-3
d_call: NA
j_call: TRBJ1-1
clone_size: NA

cdr3_nt: TGTGCCAGCAGCGTACTAGCGGGGGGGCCTCAGACCCAGTACTTC
cdr3_aa: CASSVLAGGPQTQYF
v_call: TRBV9
d_call: TRBD2
j_call: TRBJ2-5
clone_size: NA

cdr3_nt: TGTGCCAGCAGTAGAGAGTCGGGTCGAACCTACGAGCAGTACTTC
cdr3_aa: CASSRESGRTYEQYF
v_call: TRBV27
d_call: NA
j_call: TRBJ2-7
clone_size: NA

cdr3_nt: TGTGCCAGCAGCGGAGACCGACAGGGTGTGCAGCCCCAGCATTTT
cdr3_aa: CASSGDRQGVQPQHF
v_call: TRBV2
d_call: TRBD1
j_call: TRBJ1-5
clone_size: NA

cdr3_nt: TGTGCCAGCACTGGGACAGGGTACAATGAGCAGTTCTTC
cdr3_aa: CASTGTGYNEQFF
v_call: TRBV6-5
d_call: TRBD1
j_call: TRBJ2-1
clone_size: NA

cdr3_nt: TGTGCCAGCAGCAAAAGGCGTGCGGGGGGAGGTAATGAGCAGTTCTTC
cdr3_aa: CASSKRRAGGGNEQFF
v_call: TRBV21-1
d_call: NA
j_call: TRBJ2-1
clone_size: once

cdr3_nt: TGTGCCAGCAGTTACTCGAGGGACAGGATAGGTGGCTACACCTTC
cdr3_aa: CASSYSRDRIGGYTF
v_call: TRBV6-6
d_call: TRBD1
j_call: TRBJ1-2
clone_size: NA

cdr3_nt: TGTGCCAGCAGCTGGGTCCAGGGTTCACCCCTCCACTTT
cdr3_aa: CASSWVQGSPLHF
v_call: TRBV7-8
d_call: NA
j_call: TRBJ1-6
clone_size: NA

cdr3_nt: TGTGCCAGTAGTATCACACAGGGCTACGAGCAGTACTTC
cdr3_aa: CASSITQGYEQYF
v_call: TRBV19
d_call: NA
j_call: TRBJ2-7
clone_size: NA

cdr3_nt: TGTGCCAGCAGCACAGGGACAGATAATGAAAAACTGTTTTTT
cdr3_aa: CASSTGTDNEKLFF
v_call: TRBV7-9
d_call: TRBD1
j_call: TRBJ1-4
clone_size: NA

cdr3_nt: TGTGCCATCACATTTTCACAGGTCTACAATGAGCAGTTCTTC
cdr3_aa: CAITFSQVYNEQFF
v_call: TRBV10-3
d_call: NA
j_call: TRBJ2-1
clone_size: NA

cdr3_nt: TGTGCCAGTAGTACAGGGGCGCGTGAAAAACTGTTTTTT
cdr3_aa: CASSTGAREKLFF
v_call: TRBV19
d_call: NA
j_call: TRBJ1-4
clone_size: NA

cdr3_nt: TGTGCTAGTGGTCTCGGACAGTTTGATGTGGATCAGCCCCAGCATTTT
cdr3_aa: CASGLGQFDVDQPQHF
v_call: TRBV12-5
d_call: NA
j_call: TRBJ1-5
clone_size: NA

cdr3_nt: TGTGCCAGCAGGCAGAACGGGACATTCGTGAACTCTGGAAACACCATATATTTT
cdr3_aa: CASRQNGTFVNSGNTIYF
v_call: TRBV7-9
d_call: NA
j_call: TRBJ1-3
clone_size: NA

cdr3_nt: TGTGCCAGCAGCCACCGGGGGGTTAGCAATCAGCCCCAGCATTTT
cdr3_aa: CASSHRGVSNQPQHF
v_call: TRBV5-6
d_call: NA
j_call: TRBJ1-5
clone_size: NA

cdr3_nt: TGCGCCAGCAGCAGGATCGGGTTCCCAGATACGCAGTATTTT
cdr3_aa: CASSRIGFPDTQYF
v_call: TRBV5-1
d_call: NA
j_call: TRBJ2-3
clone_size: NA

cdr3_nt: TGTGCCAGCTCTGGGGGGACCGGGGAGCTGTTTTTT
cdr3_aa: CASSGGTGELFF
v_call: TRBV9
d_call: NA
j_call: TRBJ2-2
clone_size: NA

cdr3_nt: TGTGCCAGCAGCTCAGGAAAGAGTAATCAGCCCCAGCATTTT
cdr3_aa: CASSSGKSNQPQHF
v_call: TRBV27
d_call: NA
j_call: TRBJ1-5
clone_size: NA

cdr3_nt: TGTGCCAGCAGTTACGGGACAGGGGGGACCGGGGAGCTGTTTTTT
cdr3_aa: CASSYGTGGTGELFF
v_call: TRBV6-2/TRBV6-3
d_call: TRBD1
j_call: TRBJ2-2
clone_size: NA

cdr3_nt: TGTGCCATCAGCAGGGGATCTGGGGCCAACGTCCTGACTTTC
cdr3_aa: CAISRGSGANVLTF
v_call: TRBV10-3
d_call: NA
j_call: TRBJ2-6
clone_size: NA

cdr3_nt: TGTGCCAGCAGCCAAGATAGGGGTTACGAGCAGTACTTC
cdr3_aa: CASSQDRGYEQYF
v_call: TRBV4-2
d_call: NA
j_call: TRBJ2-7
clone_size: few

cdr3_nt: TGTGCCAGCAGAACGACAGGGTCTTATGAGCAGTTCTTC
cdr3_aa: CASRTTGSYEQFF
v_call: TRBV7-9
d_call: TRBD1
j_call: TRBJ2-1
clone_size: few

cdr3_nt: TGCGCCAGCAGCGGGAACCCAGGGGGCACTGAAGCTTTCTTT
cdr3_aa: CASSGNPGGTEAFF
v_call: TRBV5-1
d_call: TRBD1
j_call: TRBJ1-1
clone_size: NA

cdr3_nt: TGTGCCAGCAGCTCTTGGACTAGCGGGGCCCTAAGTAATACGCAGTATTTT
cdr3_aa: CASSSWTSGALSNTQYF
v_call: TRBV11-3
d_call: TRBD2
j_call: TRBJ2-3
clone_size: NA

cdr3_nt: TGTGCCAGCAGCTTGTTTGGGGGCGGATCCTACAATGAGCAGTTCTTC
cdr3_aa: CASSLFGGGSYNEQFF
v_call: TRBV5-4
d_call: NA
j_call: TRBJ2-1
clone_size: NA

cdr3_nt: TGTGCCAGTAGTATCGGACAGTTCACCGGGGAGCTGTTTTTT
cdr3_aa: CASSIGQFTGELFF
v_call: TRBV19
d_call: NA
j_call: TRBJ2-2
clone_size: NA

cdr3_nt: TGTGCCAGCAGCCCGACTCATGGACTTTCTCCCCACGAGCAGTACTTC
cdr3_aa: CASSPTHGLSPHEQYF
v_call: TRBV9
d_call: NA
j_call: TRBJ2-7
clone_size: NA

cdr3_nt: TGTGCCAGTAGACACAGGATTACTTCTAACTATGGCTACACCTTC
cdr3_aa: CASRHRITSNYGYTF
v_call: TRBV19
d_call: NA
j_call: TRBJ1-2
clone_size: few

cdr3_nt: TGCAGTGTCGGGACAGGAGGTGGCTACACCTTC
cdr3_aa: CSVGTGGGYTF
v_call: TRBV20-1
d_call: TRBD1
j_call: TRBJ1-2
clone_size: NA

cdr3_nt: TGTGCCAGCAGCTTAGTATCGGGAACTAATGAAAAACTGTTTTTT
cdr3_aa: CASSLVSGTNEKLFF
v_call: TRBV11-3
d_call: NA
j_call: TRBJ1-4
clone_size: NA

cdr3_nt: TGTGCCAGCAGTTTAGCGCGCAGGGGGCAACGTTTCTTC
cdr3_aa: CASSLARRGQRFF
v_call: TRBV12-3/TRBV12-4
d_call: TRBD1
j_call: TRBJ2-1
clone_size: NA

cdr3_nt: TGTGCCAGCAGACTATCTCGGACAGCCGGCTACGAGCAGTACTTC
cdr3_aa: CASRLSRTAGYEQYF
v_call: TRBV27
d_call: NA
j_call: TRBJ2-7
clone_size: NA

cdr3_nt: TGCGCCAGCAGCTTGACTTCCGGGACTGCCGGTAATTCACCCCTCCACTTT
cdr3_aa: CASSLTSGTAGNSPLHF
v_call: TRBV5-1
d_call: NA
j_call: TRBJ1-6
clone_size: NA

cdr3_nt: TGTGCCAGCAGCTTAGGGTTAGGGAGAGGTTCCGAGCAGTACTTC
cdr3_aa: CASSLGLGRGSEQYF
v_call: TRBV11-3
d_call: NA
j_call: TRBJ2-7
clone_size: NA

cdr3_nt: TGCGCCAGCAGCTTGGGCCTAGCGGGGAGGGGTGCAGATACGCAGTATTTT
cdr3_aa: CASSLGLAGRGADTQYF
v_call: TRBV5-1
d_call: TRBD2
j_call: TRBJ2-3
clone_size: NA

cdr3_nt: TGCGCCAGCAGCGAGGGACAGGGCCGTGGCTACACCTTC
cdr3_aa: CASSEGQGRGYTF
v_call: TRBV5-1
d_call: TRBD1
j_call: TRBJ1-2
clone_size: NA